The 17 T cell receptor beta chains listed next were all sequenced from one sample in a study of blood T cells in healthy people across ages. Sample-barcoded 5' priming and a J-beta primer mix drove a second PCR of about 6 to 12 cycles. TCRdb analysed the 5' RACE reads with MiXCR anew, one entry per CDR3 protein. The data show around 1.7 million distinct CDR3 sequences, approximately 28% seen once. Sequencing used blood. Receptors originate from a woman aged 25 to 45 in good health.

This clonotype was recorded a few times. This may be a read error: a much more frequent sequence differs by one nucleotide. The rearrangement uses TRBV7-3 and TRBJ2-7, with 9 positions matching TRBD1. CDR1 and CDR2 from the germline V gene are SGHTA and FQGTGA. The CDR3 extends over 16 amino acids. Here the CDR3 reads CTSSPVAGTGYNEQYF. The CDR3 coding sequence is TGTACCAGCAGCCCCGTTGCCGGGACAGGGTACAACGAGCAGTACTTC.

This clonotype has a count of ten or more. This chain links TRBV7-2 with TRBJ2-5, with TRBD2 matching 10 bases. After removal of 1 base from V and 2 bases from J, the junction contained 10 bases not matched to a gene. The germline gives CDR1 SGHTA, CDR2 FQGNSA. The length of the CDR3 is 18 residues. The CDR3 loop reads CASSLVGLAGVGQETQYF. CDR3 DNA: TGTGCCAGCAGCTTAGTTGGTCTAGCGGGAGTGGGGCAAGAGACCCAGTACTTC.

This clonotype showed up just a few times. The chain carries TRBV10-2 and TRBJ2-7; 8 bases are a match to TRBD2. There are 13 residues in the CDR3. CDR1 and CDR2 (germline): WSHSY, SAAADI. V shed 5 bases and J 6 bases; nucleotides not matched to a gene: 6. CDR3 residues: CASSSAGGSEQYF. DNA of the CDR3: TGCGCCAGCAGTTCTGCGGGGGGATCCGAGCAGTACTTC.

In this sample, this clonotype turned up a few times. The chain carries TRBV6-2 or TRBV6-3 and TRBJ2-2; no definite D call. CDR1 is MNHEY, CDR2 SVGEGT, per germline. The CDR3 has 13 amino acids. Trimming stripped 3 bases from V and 0 bases from J, with 2 bases between. The CDR3 region is CASSYTNTGELFF. The CDR3, as DNA: TGTGCCAGCAGTTATACGAACACCGGGGAGCTGTTTTTT.

In DNA, the CDR3 is TGCAGTGCTAGACAGGGCGATCAAAGGGTGGATACGCAGTATTTT. As protein: CSARQGDQRVDTQYF. The chain links TRBV20-1 to TRBJ2-3; D perhaps matches TRBD1 (5 bases). CDR1 and CDR2 (germline): DFQATT, SNEGSKA (reference sequence). The CDR3 runs to 15 residues. Trimming shortened V by 2 bases and J by 6 bases, and 18 bases separated the two germline ends.

This clonotype occurred many times. CDR3 sequence reads: CATSSPNRGANEKLFF. CDR3 DNA sequence: TGTGCCACCAGCAGTCCAAACAGGGGAGCTAATGAAAAACTGTTTTTT. This sequence joins TRBV15 and TRBJ1-4, with TRBD1 identical over 7 bases. After removal of 3 bases from V and 3 bases from J, the junction contained 7 bases not matched to a gene. Germline CDR1 reads LNHNV; CDR2 reads YYDKDF (reference sequence). The CDR3 covers 16 residues.

About this clonotype itself: This is likely a read error, given that the CDR3 carries no conserved phenylalanine or tryptophan at its end. The chain is built from TRBV7-2 and TRBJ2-1; the D gene could be TRBD1 or TRBD2 (6 bases each). The germline V gene has CDR1 SGHTA and CDR2 FQGNSA. The CDR3 totals 15 residues. V dropped 5 bases and J dropped 2 bases, with 13 bases sitting between them. The CDR3 loop reads CASSLGGATYNEQFS. CDR3 nucleotides: TGTGCCAGCAGCCTCGGGGGCGCCACCTACAATGAGCAGTTCTCC.

This clonotype was seen more than once but under ten times. The chain is built from TRBV11-1 and TRBJ2-5; 7 nucleotides line up with TRBD2. There are 16 residues in the CDR3. The trim removed 3 bases at V and 11 bases at J, leaving 18 bases unmatched. The germline CDR1 and CDR2 sequences are SGHAT and FQDESV (reference sequence). The CDR3 DNA reads as TGTGCCAGCAGCTTGGGGGGGTCAACCACGGGAGATACGCAGTACTTC. Protein: CASSLGGSTTGDTQYF.

This clonotype was counted only a few times. CDR3 loop: CASSQVTGGGGYTF. CDR3 DNA: TGCGCCAGCAGCCAAGTGACAGGGGGAGGTGGCTACACCTTC. The chain employs TRBV4-1 and TRBJ1-2, with TRBD1 matching over 9 bases. Per the germline V gene, CDR1 is MGHRA and CDR2 is YSYEKL. The CDR3 is made up of 14 amino acids. The J segment lost 7 bases and the V segment lost 1 base, leaving 4 bases of the junction unmatched.

A remark on this clonotype: A junction end diverges from the germline sequence, so it may reflect a read error. The chain employs TRBV20-1 and TRBJ1-2; D perhaps matches TRBD1 (5 bases). Germline CDR1 DFQATT, CDR2 SNEGSKA (reference sequence). The CDR3 has 13 residues. Here the CDR3 DNA reads TGCGGTGCTCCGGGGGGAACCGGGTTTATCTACACCTTC. Translation gives CGAPGGTGFIYTF.

The chain joins TRBV12-3 or TRBV12-4 to TRBJ2-5; 8 nucleotides line up with TRBD2. This CDR3 has 15 residues. The J segment lost 4 bases and the V segment lost 6 bases, leaving 10 bases of the junction unmatched. DNA for the CDR3: TGTGCCAGCAGCCGCGGGGGGCGGGGGGTAGAGACCCAGTACTTC. Amino acids: CASSRGGRGVETQYF.

The genes are TRBV7-2 and TRBJ2-3, with D uncertain. This CDR3 comprises 14 residues. The germline CDR1 and CDR2 sequences are SGHTA and FQGNSA. With 5 bases removed from V and 4 bases from J, the gap between germline ends came to 13 bases. DNA for the CDR3: TGTGCCAGCAGCCCCACCAACAGCGCAGATACGCAGTATTTT. This gives the protein CASSPTNSADTQYF.

The chain couples TRBV5-6 to TRBJ2-4; D gene ambiguous. Germline-derived CDR1 and CDR2 are SGHDT and YYEEEE. The CDR3 has 14 amino acids. Trimming shortened V by 4 bases and J by 1 base, and 9 bases separated the two germline ends. The CDR3 protein is CASSATGAKNIQYF. The DNA of the CDR3 is TGTGCCAGCAGCGCCACGGGTGCCAAAAACATTCAGTACTTC.

This chain connects TRBV3-1 to TRBJ1-2; D gene uncertain. V was pared by 3 bases and J by 2 bases, with 10 bases between. The CDR3 sequence is 14 residues long. CDR1 is LGHDT, CDR2 YNNKEL, per germline (reference sequence). The CDR3 DNA sequence: TGTGCCAGCAGCCACTTCCACAGAAACTATGGCTACACCTTC. This translates into CASSHFHRNYGYTF.

Here the CDR3 DNA reads TGTGCCAGCAGCACCGGGACTAGGGGGGATGAGCAGTACTTC. As protein: CASSTGTRGDEQYF. The chain uses TRBV9 and TRBJ2-5; TRBD2 aligns across 8 bases. With V trimmed by 4 bases and J by 11 bases, 13 bases remained unmatched. Germline V gives CDR1 SGDLS, CDR2 YYNGEE. The CDR3 extends over 14 amino acids.

In its sample, this clonotype was seen many times. The chain combines TRBV5-1 with TRBJ2-3; 8 bases match TRBD2. Germline V gene sequence: CDR1 SGHRS, CDR2 YFSETQ. The J segment lost 1 base and the V segment lost 4 bases, leaving 14 bases of the junction unmatched. The CDR3 has 18 residues. CDR3 loop: CASSRGLGRSSGTDTQYF. The CDR3, as DNA: TGCGCCAGCAGCAGGGGACTAGGTCGATCGTCGGGCACAGATACGCAGTATTTT.

This clonotype was seen more than once but under ten times. The V call is TRBV12-3 or TRBV12-4, the J call TRBJ2-1; TRBD2 agrees at 9 bases. The CDR3 contains 15 residues. With 3 bases clipped from V and 6 bases from J, the junction kept 6 bases outside the gene matches. CDR3 in amino acids: CASSFQRGAFNEQFF. CDR3 nucleotides: TGTGCCAGCAGTTTCCAGCGGGGGGCCTTCAATGAGCAGTTCTTC.